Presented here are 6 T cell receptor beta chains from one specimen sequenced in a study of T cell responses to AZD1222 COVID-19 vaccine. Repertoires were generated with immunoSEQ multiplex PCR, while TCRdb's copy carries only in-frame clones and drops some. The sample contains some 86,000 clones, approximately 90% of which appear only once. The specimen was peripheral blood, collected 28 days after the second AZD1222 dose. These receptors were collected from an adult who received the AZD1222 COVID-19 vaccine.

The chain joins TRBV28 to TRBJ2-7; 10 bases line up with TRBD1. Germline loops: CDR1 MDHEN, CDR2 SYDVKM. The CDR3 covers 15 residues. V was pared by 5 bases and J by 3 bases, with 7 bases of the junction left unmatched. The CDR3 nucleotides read TGTGCCAGCAGTGACCGGGACAGGGGATTCTACGAGCAGTACTTC. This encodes CASSDRDRGFYEQYF.

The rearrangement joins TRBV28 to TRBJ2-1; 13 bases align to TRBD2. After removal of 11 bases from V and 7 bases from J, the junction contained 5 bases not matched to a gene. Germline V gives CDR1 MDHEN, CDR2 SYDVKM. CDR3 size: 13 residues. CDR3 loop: CAGRTSGRNEQFF. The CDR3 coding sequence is TGTGCCGGTCGGACTAGCGGGAGAAATGAGCAGTTCTTC.

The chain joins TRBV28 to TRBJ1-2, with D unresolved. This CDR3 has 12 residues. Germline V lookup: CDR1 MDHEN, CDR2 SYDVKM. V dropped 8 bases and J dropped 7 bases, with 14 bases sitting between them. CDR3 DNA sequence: TGTGCCAGCGTAAGCCTTGCCTTTGGCTACACCTTC. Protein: CASVSLAFGYTF.

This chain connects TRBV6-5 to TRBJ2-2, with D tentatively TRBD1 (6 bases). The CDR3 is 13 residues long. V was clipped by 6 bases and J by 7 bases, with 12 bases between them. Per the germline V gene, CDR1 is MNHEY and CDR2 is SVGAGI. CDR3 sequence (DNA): TGTGCCAGCAGCCTAACAGGGATCGGGGAGCTGTTTTTT. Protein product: CASSLTGIGELFF.

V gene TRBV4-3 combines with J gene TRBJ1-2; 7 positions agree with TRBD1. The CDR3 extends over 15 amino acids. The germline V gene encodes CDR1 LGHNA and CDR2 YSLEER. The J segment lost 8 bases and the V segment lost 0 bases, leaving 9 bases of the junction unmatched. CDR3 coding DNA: TGCGCCAGCAGCCAAGATGGAGGGGGCGACGGCGGCTACACCTTC. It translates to CASSQDGGGDGGYTF.

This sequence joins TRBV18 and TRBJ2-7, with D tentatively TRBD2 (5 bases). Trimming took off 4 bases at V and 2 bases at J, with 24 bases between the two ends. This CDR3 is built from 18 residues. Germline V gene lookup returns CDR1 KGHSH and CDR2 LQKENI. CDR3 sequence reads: CASSLTLTTRTAAYEQYF. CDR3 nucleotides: TGTGCCAGCTCACTTACTCTCACCACGCGGACTGCGGCCTACGAGCAGTACTTC.